This T cell receptor (beta chain) was found in a study of blood T cell repertoires in COVID-19. Study background: PBMCs, B-cell-depleted T cells, or T cells provided the cDNA or gDNA that made up the material.

Germline-derived CDR1 and CDR2 are SGHDN and FVKESK. The trim removed 0 bases at V and 5 bases at J, leaving 7 bases unmatched. The CDR3 is 17 amino acids. TCRdb keeps only in-frame clones here, not all; method: immunoSEQ multiplex PCR. The sample holds about 110,000 clones, approximately 78% seen once. The source is a woman of 80 years or more with acute or convalescent COVID-19. This rearrangement joins TRBV14 to TRBJ2-3; 11 bases agree with TRBD2. The material sequenced was peripheral blood. The CDR3 here is CASSQDLLAGGVDTQYF. CDR3 bases: TGTGCCAGCAGCCAAGATCTGCTAGCGGGAGGTGTAGATACGCAGTATTTT.